This T cell receptor (beta chain) appears in the sequencing data of a study of T cells in Graves' hyperthyroidism and ophthalmopathy. PBMCs were collected from an approximately 10 ml volume of fresh peripheral blood. Many counts were recorded for this clonotype. Germline V CDR1 and CDR2: MNHEY, SVGEGT. CDR3 length: 14 amino acids. Deletions cut 0 bases from V and 5 bases from J, with 10 bases between. There were TCR beta CDR3 regions amplified from RNA transcripts. First-round RT-PCR targeting the TCR CDR3 was performed with the HTBI primer set. TCRdb passed the multiplex PCR reads through MiXCR, listing each CDR3 protein once. The data show hundreds of thousands of distinct CDR3 sequences, around 22% seen once.

The rearrangement uses TRBV6-2 or TRBV6-3 and TRBJ2-5; possible D gene TRBD2, 5 bases. Sequenced: blood. The clonotype comes from a woman aged 25 to 45 with Graves' ophthalmopathy. The CDR3: CASSYSSGRETQYF. The CDR3 DNA sequence: TGTGCCAGCAGTTACTCGAGCGGTAGGGAGACCCAGTACTTC.